This paragraph reports one T cell receptor (beta chain). The germline V gene has CDR1 LNHDA and CDR2 SQIVND (reference sequence). The CDR3 is 17 amino acids. The V and J ends lost 4 bases and 0 bases respectively, with 17 bases between them. The data were produced by immunoSEQ multiplex PCR, yet TCRdb's version contains in-frame clones alone and is incomplete. The sample holds around 63,000 clones, nearly 95% seen once. These data are taken from a study of technical replicates of blood from a few donors. The source is a human donor in good health. Some clones in this sample may be carry-over from other donors' samples. The V gene is TRBV19, the J gene TRBJ2-3, with a tentative D call TRBD2 (6 bases). The sequenced material came from PBMCs. CDR3 DNA: TGTGCCAGTAGTACTCCTCGCGGGGCGGGGAGCACAGATACGCAGTATTTT. Translating it yields CASSTPRGAGSTDTQYF.